A single T cell receptor beta chain is shown here with its context. This sample is part of a study of CD8+ T cells in alopecia areata. Across the whole study: Oral tofacitinib, 5 to 10 mg twice daily, was given in an open-label trial. Scoring treated patients' severity relied on the percentage of scalp area affected.

Investigators isolated RNA and reverse transcribed it into cDNA to act as the sequencing template. Using immunoSEQ multiplex PCR, the repertoire was profiled, and TCRdb retains in-frame clones only, with some absent. The sample lists around 190,000 clones, 64% occurring once. As to treatment: oral pan-JAK inhibitor, 5-10 mg twice daily. Individuals with alopecia areata gave both lesional scalp punch biopsies and peripheral blood for collection. V was cut by 4 bases and J by 0 bases, with 16 bases left in between. This CDR3 has 17 residues. Germline loops: CDR1 LGHNA, CDR2 YSLEER. The sequences come from CD4+ T cells sorted from blood, collected at week 4, from a patient treated with tofacitinib. The sequence came from a human donor with alopecia areata. J is TRBJ1-3 and V is TRBV4-3; tentatively, D is TRBD1 (6 bases). Written as DNA, the CDR3 is TGCGCCAGCAGCCTAGCCATCAGGGGAGCCTCTGGAAACACCATATATTTT. It encodes CASSLAIRGASGNTIYF.